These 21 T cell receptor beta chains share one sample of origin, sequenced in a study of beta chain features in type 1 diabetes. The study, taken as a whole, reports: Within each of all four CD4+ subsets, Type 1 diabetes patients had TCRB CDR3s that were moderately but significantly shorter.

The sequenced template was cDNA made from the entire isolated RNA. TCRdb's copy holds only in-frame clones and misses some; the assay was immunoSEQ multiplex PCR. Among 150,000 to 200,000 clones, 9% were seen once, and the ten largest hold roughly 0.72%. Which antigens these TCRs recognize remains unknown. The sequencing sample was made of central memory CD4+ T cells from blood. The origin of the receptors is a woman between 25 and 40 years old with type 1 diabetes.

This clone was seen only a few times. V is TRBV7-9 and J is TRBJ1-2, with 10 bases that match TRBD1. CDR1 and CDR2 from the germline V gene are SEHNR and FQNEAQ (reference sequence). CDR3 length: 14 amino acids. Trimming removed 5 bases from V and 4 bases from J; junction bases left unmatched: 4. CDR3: CASSPTGGGYGYTF. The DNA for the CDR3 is TGTGCCAGCAGCCCGACAGGGGGCGGCTATGGCTACACCTTC.

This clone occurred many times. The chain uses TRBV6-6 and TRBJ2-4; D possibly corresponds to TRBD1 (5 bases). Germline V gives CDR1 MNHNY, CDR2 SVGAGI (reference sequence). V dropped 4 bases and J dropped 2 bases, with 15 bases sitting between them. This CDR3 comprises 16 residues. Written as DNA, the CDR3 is TGTGCCAGCAGTTCACAGGTTGTGAGGTCCAAAAACATTCAGTACTTC. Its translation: CASSSQVVRSKNIQYF.

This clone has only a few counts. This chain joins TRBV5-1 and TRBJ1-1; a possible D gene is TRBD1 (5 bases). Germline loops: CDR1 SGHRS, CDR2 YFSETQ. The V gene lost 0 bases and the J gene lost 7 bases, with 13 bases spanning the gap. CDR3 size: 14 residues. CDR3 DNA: TGCGCCAGCAGCTTGGCATCGGCAGGGAATGAAGCTTTCTTT. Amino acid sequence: CASSLASAGNEAFF. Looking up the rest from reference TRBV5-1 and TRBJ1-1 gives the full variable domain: KAGVTQTPRYLIKTRGQQVTLSCSPISGHRSVSWYQQTPGQGLQFLFEYFSETQRNKGNFPGRFSGRQFSNSRSEMNVSTLELGDSALYLCASSLASAGNEAFFGQGTRLTVV.

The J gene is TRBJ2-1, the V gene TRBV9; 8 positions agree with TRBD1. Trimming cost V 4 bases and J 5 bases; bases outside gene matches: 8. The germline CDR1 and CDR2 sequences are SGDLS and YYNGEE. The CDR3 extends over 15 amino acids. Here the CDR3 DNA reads TGTGCCAGCAGCTCCAGACAGGGGATAGACAATGAGCAGTTCTTC. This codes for CASSSRQGIDNEQFF.

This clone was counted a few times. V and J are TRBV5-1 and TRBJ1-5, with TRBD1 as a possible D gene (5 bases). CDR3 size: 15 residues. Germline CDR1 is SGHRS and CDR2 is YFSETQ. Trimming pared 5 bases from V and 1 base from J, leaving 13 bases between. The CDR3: CASRSIPGSNQPQHF. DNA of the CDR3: TGCGCCAGCAGGTCCATTCCAGGGAGCAATCAGCCCCAGCATTTT.

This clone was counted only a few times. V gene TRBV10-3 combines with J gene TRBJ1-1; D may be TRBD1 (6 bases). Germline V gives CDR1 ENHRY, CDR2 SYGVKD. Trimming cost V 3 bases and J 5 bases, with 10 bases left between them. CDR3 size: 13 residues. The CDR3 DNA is TGTGCCATCAGTGACAGGGGAGGGACTGAAGCTTTCTTT. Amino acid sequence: CAISDRGGTEAFF.

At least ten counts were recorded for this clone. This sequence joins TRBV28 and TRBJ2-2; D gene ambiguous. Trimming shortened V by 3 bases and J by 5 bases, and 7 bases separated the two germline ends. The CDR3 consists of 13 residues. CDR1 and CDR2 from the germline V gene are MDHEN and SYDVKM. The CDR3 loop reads CASSFRMTGELFF. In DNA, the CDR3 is TGTGCCAGCAGTTTCAGGATGACCGGGGAGCTGTTTTTT.

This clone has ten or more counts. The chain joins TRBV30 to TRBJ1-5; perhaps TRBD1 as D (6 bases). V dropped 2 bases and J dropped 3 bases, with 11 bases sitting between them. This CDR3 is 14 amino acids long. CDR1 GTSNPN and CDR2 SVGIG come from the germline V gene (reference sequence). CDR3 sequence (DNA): TGTGCCTGGAGTCGCGACAGGAACAATCAGCCCCAGCATTTT. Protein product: CAWSRDRNNQPQHF.

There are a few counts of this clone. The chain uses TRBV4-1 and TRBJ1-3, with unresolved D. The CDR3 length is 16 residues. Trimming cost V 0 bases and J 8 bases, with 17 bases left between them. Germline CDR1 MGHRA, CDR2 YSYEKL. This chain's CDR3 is CASSQEELPLYDTIYF. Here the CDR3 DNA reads TGCGCCAGCAGCCAAGAAGAACTACCACTTTATGACACCATATATTTT.

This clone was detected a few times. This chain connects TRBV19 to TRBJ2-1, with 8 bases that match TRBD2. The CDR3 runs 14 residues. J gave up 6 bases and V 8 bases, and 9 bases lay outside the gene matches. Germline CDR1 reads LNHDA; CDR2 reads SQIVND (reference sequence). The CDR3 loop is CASAIAGSGNEQFF. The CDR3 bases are TGTGCCAGTGCTATAGCGGGATCGGGCAATGAGCAGTTCTTC.

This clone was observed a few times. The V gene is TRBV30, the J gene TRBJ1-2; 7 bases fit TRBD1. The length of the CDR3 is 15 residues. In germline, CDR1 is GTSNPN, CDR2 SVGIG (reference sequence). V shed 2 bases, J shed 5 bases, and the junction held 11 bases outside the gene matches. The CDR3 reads CAWSLLTGTRYGYTF. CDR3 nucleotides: TGTGCCTGGAGTTTGCTGACAGGGACCCGATATGGCTACACCTTC.

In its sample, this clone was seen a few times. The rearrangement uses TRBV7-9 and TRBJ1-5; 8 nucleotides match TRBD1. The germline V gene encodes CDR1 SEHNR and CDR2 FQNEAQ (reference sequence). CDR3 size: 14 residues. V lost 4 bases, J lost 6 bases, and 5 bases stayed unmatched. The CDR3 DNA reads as TGTGCCAGCAGCTCGGACAGGGAAGGTCAGCCCCAGCATTTT. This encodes CASSSDREGQPQHF. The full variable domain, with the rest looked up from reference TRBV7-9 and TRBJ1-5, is DTGVSQNPRHKITKRGQNVTFRCDPISEHNRLYWYRQTLGQGPEFLTYFQNEAQLEKSRLLSDRFSAERPKGSFSTLEIQRTEQGDSAMYLCASSSDREGQPQHFGDGTRLSIL.

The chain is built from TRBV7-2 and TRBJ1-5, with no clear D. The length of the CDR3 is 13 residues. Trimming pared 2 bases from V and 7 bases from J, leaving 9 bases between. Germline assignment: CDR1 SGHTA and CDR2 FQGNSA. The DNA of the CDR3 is TGTGCCAGCAGCTTAATCTTTCGGCAGCCCCAGCATTTT. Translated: CASSLIFRQPQHF.

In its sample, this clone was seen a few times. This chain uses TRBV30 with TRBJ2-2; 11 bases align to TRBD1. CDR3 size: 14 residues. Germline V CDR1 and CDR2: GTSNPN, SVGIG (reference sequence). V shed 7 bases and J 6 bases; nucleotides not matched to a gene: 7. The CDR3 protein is CASIPGQGAGELFF. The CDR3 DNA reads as TGTGCCTCGATACCGGGACAGGGGGCCGGGGAGCTGTTTTTT.

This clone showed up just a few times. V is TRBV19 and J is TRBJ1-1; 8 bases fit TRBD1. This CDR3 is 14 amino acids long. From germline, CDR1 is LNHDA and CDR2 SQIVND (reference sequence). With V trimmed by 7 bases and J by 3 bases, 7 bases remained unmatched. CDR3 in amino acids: CASTPTGAYTEAFF. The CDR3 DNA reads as TGTGCCAGTACCCCGACAGGGGCTTACACTGAAGCTTTCTTT.

DNA for the CDR3: TGTGCCAGCAGCCAAGTCAGTTTCGGACAGGTTTTTTACGAGCAGTACTTC. It encodes CASSQVSFGQVFYEQYF. V and J are TRBV14 and TRBJ2-7; TRBD1 matches at 7 bases. V trimming: 1 base; J trimming: 4 bases; junction bases outside the gene matches: 13. The CDR3 totals 17 residues. Germline V gives CDR1 SGHDN, CDR2 FVKESK.

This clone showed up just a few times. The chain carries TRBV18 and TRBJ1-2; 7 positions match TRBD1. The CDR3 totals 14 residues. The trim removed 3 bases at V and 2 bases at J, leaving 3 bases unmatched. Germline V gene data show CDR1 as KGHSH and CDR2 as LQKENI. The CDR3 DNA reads TGTGCCAGCTCACCTGCGGACAGGAACTATGGCTACACCTTC. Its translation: CASSPADRNYGYTF.

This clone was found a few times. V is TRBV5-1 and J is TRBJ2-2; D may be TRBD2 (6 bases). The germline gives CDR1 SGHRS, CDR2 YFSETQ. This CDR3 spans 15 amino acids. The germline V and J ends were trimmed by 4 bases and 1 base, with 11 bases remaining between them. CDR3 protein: CASSPGSVNTGELFF. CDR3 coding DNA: TGCGCCAGCAGCCCCGGGAGCGTGAACACCGGGGAGCTGTTTTTT.

The chain's CDR3 is CASSNSGPYEQYF. CDR3 nucleotide sequence: TGTGCCAGCAGTAATAGCGGACCCTACGAGCAGTACTTC. The V and J genes are TRBV28 and TRBJ2-7; D is perhaps TRBD2 (6 bases). Per germline, CDR1 MDHEN and CDR2 SYDVKM. Trimming took off 5 bases at V and 2 bases at J, with 10 bases between the two ends. The CDR3 loop spans 13 amino acids.

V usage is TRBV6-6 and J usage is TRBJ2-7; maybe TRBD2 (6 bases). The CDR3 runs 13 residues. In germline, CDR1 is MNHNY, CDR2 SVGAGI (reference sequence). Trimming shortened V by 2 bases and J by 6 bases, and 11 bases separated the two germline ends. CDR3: CASSYQEGPEQYF. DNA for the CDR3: TGTGCCAGCAGTTACCAGGAGGGCCCCGAGCAGTACTTC.

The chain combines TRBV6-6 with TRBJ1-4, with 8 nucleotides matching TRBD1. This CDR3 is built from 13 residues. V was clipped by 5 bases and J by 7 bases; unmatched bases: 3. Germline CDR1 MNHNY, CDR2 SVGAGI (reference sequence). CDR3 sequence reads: CASSRQGSEKLFF. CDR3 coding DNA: TGTGCCAGCAGTCGACAGGGGAGTGAAAAACTGTTTTTT.